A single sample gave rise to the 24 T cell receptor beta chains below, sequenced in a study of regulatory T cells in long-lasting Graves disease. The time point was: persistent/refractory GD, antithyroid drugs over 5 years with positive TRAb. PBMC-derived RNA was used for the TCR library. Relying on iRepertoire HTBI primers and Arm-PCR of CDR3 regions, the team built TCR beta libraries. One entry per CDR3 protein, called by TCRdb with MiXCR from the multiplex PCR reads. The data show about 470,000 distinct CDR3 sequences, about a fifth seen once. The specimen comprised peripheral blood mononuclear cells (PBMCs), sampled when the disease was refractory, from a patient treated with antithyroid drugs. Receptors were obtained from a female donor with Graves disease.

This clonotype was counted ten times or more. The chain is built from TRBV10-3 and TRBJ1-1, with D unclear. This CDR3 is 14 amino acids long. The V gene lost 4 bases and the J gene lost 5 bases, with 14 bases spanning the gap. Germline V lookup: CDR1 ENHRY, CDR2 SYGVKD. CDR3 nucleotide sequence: TGTGCCATCAGTGGGAATGGGATCTCGACTGAAGCTTTCTTT. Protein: CAISGNGISTEAFF.

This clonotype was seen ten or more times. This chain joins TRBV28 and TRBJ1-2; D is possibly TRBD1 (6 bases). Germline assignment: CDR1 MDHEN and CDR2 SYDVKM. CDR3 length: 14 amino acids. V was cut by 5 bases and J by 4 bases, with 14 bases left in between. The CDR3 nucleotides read TGTGCCAGCAGTACAGGGAGGACTAGCTATGGCTACACCTTC. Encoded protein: CASSTGRTSYGYTF.

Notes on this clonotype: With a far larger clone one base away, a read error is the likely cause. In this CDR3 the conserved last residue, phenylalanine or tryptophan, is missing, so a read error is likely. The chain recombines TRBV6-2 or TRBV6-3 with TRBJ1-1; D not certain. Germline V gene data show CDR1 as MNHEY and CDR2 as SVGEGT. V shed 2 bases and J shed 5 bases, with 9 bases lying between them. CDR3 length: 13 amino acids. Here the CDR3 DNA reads TGTGCCAGCAGTTACACCGGCCGAACTGAAGCTTTCCTT. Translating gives CASSYTGRTEAFL.

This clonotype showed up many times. The CDR3, as DNA: TGTGCCAGCAGCCCCGGCCGCTTACCGGAGCACTATGGCTACACCTTC. Its translation: CASSPGRLPEHYGYTF. This chain links TRBV7-9 with TRBJ1-2, with D unclear. Germline V gene sequence: CDR1 SEHNR, CDR2 FQNEAQ (reference sequence). CDR3 length: 16 amino acids. V lost 5 bases, J lost 3 bases, and 19 bases lay in between.

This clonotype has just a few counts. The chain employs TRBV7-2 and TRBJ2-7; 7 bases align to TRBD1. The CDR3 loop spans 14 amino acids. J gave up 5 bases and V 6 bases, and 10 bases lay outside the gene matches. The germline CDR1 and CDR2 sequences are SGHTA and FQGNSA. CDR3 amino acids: CASSLQGLADEQYF. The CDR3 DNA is TGTGCCAGCAGTCTACAGGGGTTAGCCGACGAGCAGTACTTC.

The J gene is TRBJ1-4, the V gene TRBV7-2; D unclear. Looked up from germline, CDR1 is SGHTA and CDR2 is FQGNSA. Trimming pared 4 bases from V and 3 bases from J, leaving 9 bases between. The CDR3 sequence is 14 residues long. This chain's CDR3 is CASSSRTSNEKLFF. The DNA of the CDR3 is TGTGCCAGCAGCTCCAGAACTTCTAATGAAAAACTGTTTTTT.

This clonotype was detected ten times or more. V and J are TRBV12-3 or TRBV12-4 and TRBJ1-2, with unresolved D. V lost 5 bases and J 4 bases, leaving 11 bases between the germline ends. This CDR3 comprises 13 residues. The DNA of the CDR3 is TGTGCCAGCAGTGTGACCCTGGCCTATGGCTACACCTTC. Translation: CASSVTLAYGYTF.

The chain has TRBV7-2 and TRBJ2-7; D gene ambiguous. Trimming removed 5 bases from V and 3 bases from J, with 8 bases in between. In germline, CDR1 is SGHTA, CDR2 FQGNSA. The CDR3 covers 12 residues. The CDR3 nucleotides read TGTGCCAGCAGCGTCGCGTTCTACGAGCAGTACTTC. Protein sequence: CASSVAFYEQYF.

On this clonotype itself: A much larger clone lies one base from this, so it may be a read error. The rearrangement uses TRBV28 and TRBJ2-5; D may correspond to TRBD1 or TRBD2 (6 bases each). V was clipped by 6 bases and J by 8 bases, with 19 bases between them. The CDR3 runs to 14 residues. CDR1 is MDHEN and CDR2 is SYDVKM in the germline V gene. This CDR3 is CASRGGTWAGTQYF. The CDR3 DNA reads TGTGCCAGCAGAGGGGGGACTTGGGCGGGAACCCAGTACTTC.

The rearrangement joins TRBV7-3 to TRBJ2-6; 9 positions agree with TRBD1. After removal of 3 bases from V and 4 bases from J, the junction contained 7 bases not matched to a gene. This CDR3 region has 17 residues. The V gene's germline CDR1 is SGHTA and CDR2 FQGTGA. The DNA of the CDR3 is TGTGCCAGCAGCTTCCGGGACAGGGTATCCGGGGCCAACGTCCTGACTTTC. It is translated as CASSFRDRVSGANVLTF.

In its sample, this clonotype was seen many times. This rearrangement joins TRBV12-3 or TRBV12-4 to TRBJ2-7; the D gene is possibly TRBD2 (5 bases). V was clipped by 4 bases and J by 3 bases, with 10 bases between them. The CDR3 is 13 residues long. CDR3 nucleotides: TGTGCCAGCAGTTCCGGGAACCTCTACGAGCAGTACTTC. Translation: CASSSGNLYEQYF.

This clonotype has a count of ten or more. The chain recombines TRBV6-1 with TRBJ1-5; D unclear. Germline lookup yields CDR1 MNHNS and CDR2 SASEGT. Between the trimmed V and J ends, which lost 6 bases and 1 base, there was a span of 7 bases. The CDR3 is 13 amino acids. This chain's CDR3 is CASSPGSNQPQHF. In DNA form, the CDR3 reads TGTGCCAGCAGCCCCGGGAGCAATCAGCCCCAGCATTTT.

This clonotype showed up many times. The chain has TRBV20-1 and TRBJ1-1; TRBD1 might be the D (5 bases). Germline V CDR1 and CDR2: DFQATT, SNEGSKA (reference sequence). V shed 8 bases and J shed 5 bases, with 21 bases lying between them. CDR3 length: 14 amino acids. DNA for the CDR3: TGCAGTTCAGCCCGGCAGGGTGTGGGAACTGAAGCTTTCTTT. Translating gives CSSARQGVGTEAFF.

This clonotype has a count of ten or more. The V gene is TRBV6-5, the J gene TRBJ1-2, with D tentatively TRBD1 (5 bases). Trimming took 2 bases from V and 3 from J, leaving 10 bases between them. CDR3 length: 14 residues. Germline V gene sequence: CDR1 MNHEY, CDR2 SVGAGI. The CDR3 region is CASSYGASHYGYTF. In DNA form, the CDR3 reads TGTGCCAGCAGTTACGGGGCCTCGCACTATGGCTACACCTTC.

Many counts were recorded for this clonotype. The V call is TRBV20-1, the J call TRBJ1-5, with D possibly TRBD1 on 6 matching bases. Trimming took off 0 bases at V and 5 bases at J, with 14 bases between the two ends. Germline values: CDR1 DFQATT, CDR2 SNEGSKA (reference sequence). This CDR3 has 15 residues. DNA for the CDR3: TGCAGTGCTAGAGATGGGGAGGGGGGTCATCAGCCCCAGCATTTT. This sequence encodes CSARDGEGGHQPQHF.

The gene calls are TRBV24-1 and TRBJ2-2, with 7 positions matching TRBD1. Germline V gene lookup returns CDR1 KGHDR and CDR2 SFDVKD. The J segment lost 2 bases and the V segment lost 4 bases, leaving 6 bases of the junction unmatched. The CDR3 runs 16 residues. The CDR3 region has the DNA TGTGCCACCAGTGACGAGGACAGGCCCAACACCGGGGAGCTGTTTTTT. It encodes CATSDEDRPNTGELFF.

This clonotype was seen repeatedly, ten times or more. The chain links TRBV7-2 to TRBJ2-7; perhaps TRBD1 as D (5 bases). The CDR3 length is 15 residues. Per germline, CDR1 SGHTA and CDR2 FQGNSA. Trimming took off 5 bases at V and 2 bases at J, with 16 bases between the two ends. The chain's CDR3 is CASSLVAGQTYEQYF. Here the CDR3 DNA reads TGTGCCAGCAGCCTAGTGGCAGGGCAGACCTACGAGCAGTACTTC.

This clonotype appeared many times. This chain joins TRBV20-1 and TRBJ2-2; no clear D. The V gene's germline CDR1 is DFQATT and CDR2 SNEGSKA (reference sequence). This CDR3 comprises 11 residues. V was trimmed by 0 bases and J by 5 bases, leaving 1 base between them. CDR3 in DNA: TGCAGTGCTAGAGAGACCGGGGAGCTGTTTTTT. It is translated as CSARETGELFF.

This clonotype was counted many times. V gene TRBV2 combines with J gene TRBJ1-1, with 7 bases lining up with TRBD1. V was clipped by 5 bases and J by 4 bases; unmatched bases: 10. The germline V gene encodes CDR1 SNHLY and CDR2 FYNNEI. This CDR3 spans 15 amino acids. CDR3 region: CASSLRQGVFTEAFF. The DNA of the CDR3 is TGTGCCAGCAGTTTAAGACAGGGTGTTTTCACTGAAGCTTTCTTT.

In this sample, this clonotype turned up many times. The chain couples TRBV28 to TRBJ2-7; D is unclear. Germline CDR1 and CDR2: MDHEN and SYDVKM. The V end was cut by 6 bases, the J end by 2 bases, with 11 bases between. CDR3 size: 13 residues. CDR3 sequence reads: CASSPPDTYEQYF. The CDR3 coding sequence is TGTGCCAGCAGCCCACCAGATACCTACGAGCAGTACTTC.

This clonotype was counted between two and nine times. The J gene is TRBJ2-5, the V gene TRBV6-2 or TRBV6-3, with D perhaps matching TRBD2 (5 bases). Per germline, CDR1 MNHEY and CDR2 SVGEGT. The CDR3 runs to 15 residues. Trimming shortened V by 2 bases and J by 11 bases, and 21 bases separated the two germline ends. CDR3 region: CASSYVLDPKRVQYF. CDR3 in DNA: TGTGCCAGCAGTTACGTACTAGACCCCAAGAGAGTACAGTACTTC.

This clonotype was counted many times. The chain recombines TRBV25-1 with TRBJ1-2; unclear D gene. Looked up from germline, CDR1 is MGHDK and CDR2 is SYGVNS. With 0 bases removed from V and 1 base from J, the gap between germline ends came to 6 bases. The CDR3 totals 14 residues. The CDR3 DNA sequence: TGTGCCAGCAGTGAATATCGGGATAACTATGGCTACACCTTC. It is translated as CASSEYRDNYGYTF.

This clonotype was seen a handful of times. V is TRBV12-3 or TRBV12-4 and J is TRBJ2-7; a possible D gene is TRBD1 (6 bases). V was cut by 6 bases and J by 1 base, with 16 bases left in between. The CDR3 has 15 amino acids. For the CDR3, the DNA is TGTGCCAGCAGGGAACAGGGTACGGCTTCCTACGAGCAGTACTTC. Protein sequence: CASREQGTASYEQYF.

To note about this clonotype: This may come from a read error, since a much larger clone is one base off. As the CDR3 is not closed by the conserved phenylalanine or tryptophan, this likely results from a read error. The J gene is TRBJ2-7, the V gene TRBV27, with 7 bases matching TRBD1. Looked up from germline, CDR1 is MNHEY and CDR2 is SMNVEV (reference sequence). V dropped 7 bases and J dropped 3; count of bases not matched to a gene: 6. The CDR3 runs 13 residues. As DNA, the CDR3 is TGTGCCAGCACGCGGACAGGCAGCTACGAGCAGTACCTC. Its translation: CASTRTGSYEQYL.